This T cell receptor beta chain was identified in a study of T cell responses to AZD1222 COVID-19 vaccine. Whole-study findings and limits: Regions left unmutated in variants are reportedly the target of nearly half of spike-specific TCRs.

V gave up 1 base and J gave up 0 bases, with 3 bases separating them. The CDR3 extends over 14 amino acids. Per germline, CDR1 MNHEY and CDR2 SMNVEV (reference sequence). Clones were read by immunoSEQ multiplex PCR, and TCRdb kept only the in-frame ones, dropping some. The table shows about 140,000 clones, with approximately 91% occurring only once. Worth noting for this clone: As yet, its antigen is unknown.

V gene TRBV27 combines with J gene TRBJ2-2; D is uncertain. This receptor was obtained from an adult in good health. Sequencing was performed on peripheral blood, taken on day 0 of AZD1222 vaccination. The CDR3 loop reads CASSLWSNTGELFF. The CDR3 nucleotides read TGTGCCAGCAGTTTATGGTCGAACACCGGGGAGCTGTTTTTT.